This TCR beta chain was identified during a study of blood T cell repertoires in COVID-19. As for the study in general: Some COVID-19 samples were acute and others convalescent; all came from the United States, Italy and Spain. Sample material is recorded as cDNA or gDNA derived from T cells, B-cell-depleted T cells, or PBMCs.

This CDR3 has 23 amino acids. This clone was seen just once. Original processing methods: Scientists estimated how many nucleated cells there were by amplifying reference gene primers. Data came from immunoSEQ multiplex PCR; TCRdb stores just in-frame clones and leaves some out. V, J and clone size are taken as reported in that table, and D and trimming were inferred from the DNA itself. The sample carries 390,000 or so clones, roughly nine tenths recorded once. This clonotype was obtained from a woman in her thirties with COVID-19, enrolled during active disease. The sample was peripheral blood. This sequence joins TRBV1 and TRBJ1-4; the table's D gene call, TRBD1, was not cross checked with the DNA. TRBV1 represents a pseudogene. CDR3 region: CTSFSKGDYRDRDFWAPSEKLFF. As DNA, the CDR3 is TGCACCAGCTTTTCCAAGGGGGATTACCGGGACAGGGATTTTTGGGCCCCAAGTGAAAAACTGTTTTTT.